These T cell receptor beta chains were read from a single sample in a study of patients and donors after allogeneic stem cell transplantation. MiXCR, run by TCRdb on the RT-PCR reads, gives a single entry per CDR3 protein. The table includes about 110,000 distinct CDR3 sequences, 35% detected once. Sequencing used blood, either unsorted or a sorted T cell fraction (not recorded which). These receptors were taken from a human donor who was either an allogeneic HSCT recipient or a stem cell or donor lymphocyte infusion donor (not recorded which). It is not recorded whose cells these are; they may come from a transplant donor. The CDR3 runs from the conserved cysteine through the conserved F or W. A D gene is named only where the DNA matches it firmly. Expanded clones get a size class; other rows say once, few or many, or leave the size out.

j_gene	abundance	v_gene	d_gene	CDR3nt	CDR3aa
TRBJ2-1	once	TRBV7-2	.	TGTGCCAGCAGCTTAGCCGGGATAAGGGAGCAGTTCTTC	CASSLAGIREQFF
TRBJ1-1	many	TRBV20-1	.	TGCAGTGCTAGTTTGGGGGCAAGAGGAACTGAAGCTTTCTTT	CSASLGARGTEAFF
TRBJ2-3	.	TRBV4-3	.	TGCGCCAGCAGCCAAGAACATTGGCGGGACACAGATACGCAGTATTTT	CASSQEHWRDTDTQYF
TRBJ1-1	few	TRBV12-3/TRBV12-4	.	TGTGCCAGCAGTTTTGAGTACACTGAAGCTTTCTTT	CASSFEYTEAFF
TRBJ2-3	.	TRBV29-1	.	TGCAGCGGGTCGAGAAACACAGATACGCAGTATTTT	CSGSRNTDTQYF
TRBJ2-6	.	TRBV27	.	TGTGCCAGCAGGACGGCTGGGGCCAACGTCCTGACTTTC	CASRTAGANVLTF
TRBJ2-1	.	TRBV13	TRBD2	TGTGCCAGCAGCCAACAAGGGACTAAAGGGTTATACAATGAGCAGTTCTTC	CASSQQGTKGLYNEQFF
TRBJ1-1	many	TRBV27	TRBD1	TGTGCCAGCAGTCCCCGGGACAGTCACACTGAAGCTTTCTTT	CASSPRDSHTEAFF
TRBJ2-7	once	TRBV29-1	.	TGCAGCGGCAAATCTCTAAACGGAGACGAGCAGTACTTC	CSGKSLNGDEQYF
TRBJ2-7	few	TRBV29-1	.	TGCAGCGCCCGCCTGGGACGGGGTGGGAGCTACGAGCAGTACTTC	CSARLGRGGSYEQYF
TRBJ2-7	.	TRBV12-3/TRBV12-4	.	TGTGCCAGCAGTTTGATTTCGGGGTACGAGCAGTACTTC	CASSLISGYEQYF
TRBJ1-1	.	TRBV18	.	TGTGCCAGCTACGCGGGGCTGAACACTGAAGCTTTCTTT	CASYAGLNTEAFF
TRBJ1-1	few	TRBV14	TRBD1	TGTGCCAGCAGCAACAGGGGAAAAGTCGGAGCTTTCTTT	CASSNRGKVGAFF
TRBJ1-2	few	TRBV29-1	TRBD1	TGCAGCGGATGGGACAGGCAGAGCTATGGCTACACCTTC	CSGWDRQSYGYTF
TRBJ1-1	.	TRBV7-9	.	TGTGCCAGCAGCTTGGGTCCCTTGAGGGTGAACACTGAAGCTTTCTTT	CASSLGPLRVNTEAFF
TRBJ2-1	.	TRBV7-7	.	TGTGCTAGCAGCCTATCGAGGGCAGGGAATGAGCAGTTCTTC	CASSLSRAGNEQFF
TRBJ2-7	.	TRBV21-1	.	TGTGCCAGCAACTTAAGCCCGGGACATCCACCCTACGAGCAGTACTTC	CASNLSPGHPPYEQYF